The present T cell receptor beta chain was sequenced within a study of cytomegalovirus exposure and HLA in healthy donors. CDR1 and CDR2 from the germline V gene are SGHNT and YYREEE (reference sequence). The CDR3 has 14 residues. The V end was cut by 3 bases, the J end by 3 bases, with 12 bases between. On this clone itself: Its antigen is not known.

The PCR employed 60 Vbeta primers together with 13 Jbeta primers. Repertoires were generated with immunoSEQ multiplex PCR, while TCRdb's copy carries only in-frame clones and drops some. Of 50,000 to 70,000 clones detected, over 65% appear once; the ten largest clones hold 30% to 35%. Study outcomes and limitations: High specificity and sensitivity for cytomegalovirus status were reported for the classifier.

The rearrangement links TRBV5-4 to TRBJ1-1; maybe TRBD1 (6 bases). The source material was PBMCs. The source is a man aged 40-55 years in good health and CMV-seropositive. The CDR3: CASSSLQGDTEAFF. The CDR3 bases are TGTGCCAGCAGCTCCTTACAGGGAGACACTGAAGCTTTCTTT.